This is a list of T cell receptor beta chains from one sample in a study of blood T cells in healthy people across ages. TCRdb analysed the 5' RACE reads with MiXCR anew, one entry per CDR3 protein. The table has roughly 1.5 million distinct CDR3 sequences, about 45% seen once; the top ten hold approximately 4%. What was sequenced was blood. These receptors all stem from a woman younger than 30 in good health. Each CDR3 is given with its conserved first and last residue. The order of the fields is clone size, D gene, V gene, J gene, CDR3 DNA, CDR3 protein. The D gene is left open where the match is weak. For some rows the clone size is stated as once, few or many, or as a class when expanded; others skip it.

clone size: NA; D gene: NA; V gene: TRBV10-1; J gene: TRBJ1-6; CDR3 DNA: TGCGCCAGCAGCGAAAGGGGTGAGGCCCCCCTCCACTTT; CDR3 protein: CASSERGEAPLHF
clone size: NA; D gene: TRBD1; V gene: TRBV6-5; J gene: TRBJ2-1; CDR3 DNA: TGTGCCAGCAGTTACACTAGGACAGGGGCGGGCAATGAGCAGTTCTTC; CDR3 protein: CASSYTRTGAGNEQFF
clone size: NA; D gene: TRBD1; V gene: TRBV12-3/TRBV12-4; J gene: TRBJ1-1; CDR3 DNA: TGTGCCAGCAGTTTGCACAGGGGGAACACTGAAGCTTTCTTT; CDR3 protein: CASSLHRGNTEAFF
clone size: NA; D gene: NA; V gene: TRBV20-1; J gene: TRBJ2-7; CDR3 DNA: TGCAGTGCTAGTGAGAGGGAGCAGTACGAGCAGTACTTC; CDR3 protein: CSASEREQYEQYF
clone size: once; D gene: TRBD1; V gene: TRBV27; J gene: TRBJ1-1; CDR3 DNA: TGTGCCAGCAGTTTATCGATGGTTGCGTGGACAGGGGGCGGCACTGAAGCTTTCTTT; CDR3 protein: CASSLSMVAWTGGGTEAFF
clone size: NA; D gene: NA; V gene: TRBV5-1; J gene: TRBJ2-3; CDR3 DNA: TGCGCCAGCAGCCAAAATCCCTACACAGATACGCAGTATTTT; CDR3 protein: CASSQNPYTDTQYF
clone size: NA; D gene: TRBD1; V gene: TRBV20-1; J gene: TRBJ2-7; CDR3 DNA: TGCAGTGCTCCTCGGGACAGGGGATACGAGCGGTACTTC; CDR3 protein: CSAPRDRGYERYF
clone size: many; D gene: NA; V gene: TRBV3-1; J gene: TRBJ2-3; CDR3 DNA: TGTGCCAGCAGCCAACGGGATACGCAGTATTTT; CDR3 protein: CASSQRDTQYF
clone size: NA; D gene: TRBD2; V gene: TRBV10-2; J gene: TRBJ2-1; CDR3 DNA: TGCGCCAGCACGGGAGACAGCGGGGGAACCTACAATGAGCAGTTCTTC; CDR3 protein: CASTGDSGGTYNEQFF
clone size: NA; D gene: NA; V gene: TRBV18; J gene: TRBJ2-1; CDR3 DNA: TGTGCCAGCTCAGCACGGTTGTCGGATGAGCAGTTCTTC; CDR3 protein: CASSARLSDEQFF
clone size: NA; D gene: NA; V gene: TRBV7-9; J gene: TRBJ1-1; CDR3 DNA: TGTGCCAGCAGCTCTCCGGCCCGTGAAGCTTTCTTT; CDR3 protein: CASSSPAREAFF
clone size: NA; D gene: NA; V gene: TRBV19; J gene: TRBJ1-5; CDR3 DNA: TGTGCCAGTAGTGCCGACGTTAGGAGGCCCCAGCATTTT; CDR3 protein: CASSADVRRPQHF
clone size: NA; D gene: NA; V gene: TRBV7-9; J gene: TRBJ2-7; CDR3 DNA: TGTGCCAGCAGCCCCGGGGACGGGGTGTTCTACGAGCAGTACTTC; CDR3 protein: CASSPGDGVFYEQYF
clone size: few; D gene: NA; V gene: TRBV7-8; J gene: TRBJ2-3; CDR3 DNA: TGTGCCAGCAGCACCCGGGACTTACGCACAGATACGCAGTATTTT; CDR3 protein: CASSTRDLRTDTQYF
clone size: few; D gene: NA; V gene: TRBV6-6; J gene: TRBJ2-7; CDR3 DNA: TGTGCCAGCAGACCAGGATCAAGGGCCTCCTACGAGCAGTACTTC; CDR3 protein: CASRPGSRASYEQYF
clone size: NA; D gene: NA; V gene: TRBV5-5; J gene: TRBJ2-5; CDR3 DNA: TGTGCCAGCAGCTTTCTGACTAACGGGCAAGAGACCCAGTACTTC; CDR3 protein: CASSFLTNGQETQYF
clone size: NA; D gene: NA; V gene: TRBV7-2; J gene: TRBJ2-7; CDR3 DNA: TGTGCCAGCAGCTTAGCTGGCGACACAATCACCTACAATGAGCAGTACTTC; CDR3 protein: CASSLAGDTITYNEQYF
clone size: NA; D gene: TRBD2; V gene: TRBV20-1; J gene: TRBJ2-7; CDR3 DNA: TGCAGTGTCGCCCCAGGGCCTAGCGGGAGAGCCAATGAGCAGTACTTC; CDR3 protein: CSVAPGPSGRANEQYF
clone size: few; D gene: NA; V gene: TRBV29-1; J gene: TRBJ2-5; CDR3 DNA: TGCAGCGTTGGCCGAAGCCAAGAGACCCAGTACTTC; CDR3 protein: CSVGRSQETQYF
clone size: NA; D gene: NA; V gene: TRBV9; J gene: TRBJ1-2; CDR3 DNA: TGTGCCAGCAGCCCCCAGGGACATCAGGCCTATGACTACACCTTC; CDR3 protein: CASSPQGHQAYDYTF
clone size: NA; D gene: TRBD2; V gene: TRBV11-1; J gene: TRBJ2-1; CDR3 DNA: TGTGCCAGCAGCTCCCCTAGACTAGCGGGAGACTACAATGAGCAGTTCTTC; CDR3 protein: CASSSPRLAGDYNEQFF
clone size: few; D gene: NA; V gene: TRBV11-2; J gene: TRBJ1-6; CDR3 DNA: TGTGCCAGCAGCTCCGTAAGGGGCCCGGCCAATTCACCCCTCCACTTT; CDR3 protein: CASSSVRGPANSPLHF
clone size: NA; D gene: TRBD2; V gene: TRBV27; J gene: TRBJ2-5; CDR3 DNA: TGTGCCAGCAACCCAGTTAGCGGGAGGGCCTGGAATGAGCAGTACTTC; CDR3 protein: CASNPVSGRAWNEQYF
clone size: few; D gene: NA; V gene: TRBV27; J gene: TRBJ2-1; CDR3 DNA: TGTGCCAGCAGTTTAGTCTGGCGGGACAATGAGCAGTTCTTC; CDR3 protein: CASSLVWRDNEQFF
clone size: many; D gene: NA; V gene: TRBV6-2/TRBV6-3; J gene: TRBJ2-3; CDR3 DNA: TGTGCCAGCAGTCCCTTCCGGGATACGCAGTATTTT; CDR3 protein: CASSPFRDTQYF
clone size: NA; D gene: NA; V gene: TRBV28; J gene: TRBJ1-4; CDR3 DNA: TGTGCCAGCAGTTCCTATGAAAAACTGTTTTTT; CDR3 protein: CASSSYEKLFF
clone size: NA; D gene: NA; V gene: TRBV2; J gene: TRBJ2-1; CDR3 DNA: TGTGCCAGCAAGCAGAGCTCGCCCCAAAATGAGCAGTTCTTC; CDR3 protein: CASKQSSPQNEQFF
clone size: few; D gene: NA; V gene: TRBV12-3/TRBV12-4; J gene: TRBJ2-1; CDR3 DNA: TGTGCCAGCAGTTTAGTGGGACTGCTCTACAATGAGCAGTTCTTC; CDR3 protein: CASSLVGLLYNEQFF
clone size: NA; D gene: NA; V gene: TRBV7-8; J gene: TRBJ1-4; CDR3 DNA: TGTGCCAGCAGCTTAGTTTCTCGGGGTGCAACTAATGAAAAACTGTTTTTT; CDR3 protein: CASSLVSRGATNEKLFF
clone size: NA; D gene: NA; V gene: TRBV6-5; J gene: TRBJ2-2; CDR3 DNA: TGTGCCAGCAGGGACCTGGGGGGCACCGGGGAGCTGTTTTTT; CDR3 protein: CASRDLGGTGELFF
clone size: few; D gene: TRBD1; V gene: TRBV11-2; J gene: TRBJ1-1; CDR3 DNA: TGTGCCACAGGGGGGCCGAGCACTGAAGCTTTCTTT; CDR3 protein: CATGGPSTEAFF
clone size: NA; D gene: NA; V gene: TRBV28; J gene: TRBJ2-4; CDR3 DNA: TGTGCCAGCAGTTTAGGCCTAAACATTCAGTACTTC; CDR3 protein: CASSLGLNIQYF
clone size: few; D gene: NA; V gene: TRBV5-1; J gene: TRBJ2-3; CDR3 DNA: TGCGCCAGCAGCTACAGGACCCTCACAGATACACAGTATTTT; CDR3 protein: CASSYRTLTDTQYF
clone size: NA; D gene: NA; V gene: TRBV6-6; J gene: TRBJ1-5; CDR3 DNA: TGTGCCAGCCACGGTGGCAATCAGCCCCAGCATTTT; CDR3 protein: CASHGGNQPQHF
clone size: few; D gene: TRBD1; V gene: TRBV6-5; J gene: TRBJ2-1; CDR3 DNA: TGTGCCAGCAGCCCCGTTGTGAGGGGGCTCAATGAGCAGTTCTTC; CDR3 protein: CASSPVVRGLNEQFF
clone size: NA; D gene: NA; V gene: TRBV4-1; J gene: TRBJ2-3; CDR3 DNA: TGCGCCAGCAGCCAGACCTTTACAGATACGCAGTATTTT; CDR3 protein: CASSQTFTDTQYF
clone size: many; D gene: NA; V gene: TRBV6-5; J gene: TRBJ2-3; CDR3 DNA: TGTGCCAGCAGTGAGGACCTTACAGATACGCAGTATTTT; CDR3 protein: CASSEDLTDTQYF
clone size: NA; D gene: NA; V gene: TRBV20-1; J gene: TRBJ2-7; CDR3 DNA: TGCAGTGTCCGGGGGGCCCTAGATTACGAGCAGTACTTC; CDR3 protein: CSVRGALDYEQYF
clone size: NA; D gene: NA; V gene: TRBV7-2; J gene: TRBJ2-2; CDR3 DNA: TGTGCCAGCAGCGGGACCTTTGGGGGGGAGCTGTTTTTT; CDR3 protein: CASSGTFGGELFF
clone size: NA; D gene: TRBD2; V gene: TRBV3-1; J gene: TRBJ2-3; CDR3 DNA: TGTGCCAGCAGCTTTAGCGGGGGGCCTGCGACAGATACGCAGTATTTT; CDR3 protein: CASSFSGGPATDTQYF
clone size: NA; D gene: NA; V gene: TRBV7-9; J gene: TRBJ2-1; CDR3 DNA: TGTGCCAGCAACGCACTAAACATGGACGGGGAGCAGTTCTTC; CDR3 protein: CASNALNMDGEQFF
clone size: NA; D gene: NA; V gene: TRBV29-1; J gene: TRBJ2-5; CDR3 DNA: TGCAGCGTTCCTTTCGAGAGTTACCAAGAGACCCAGTACTTC; CDR3 protein: CSVPFESYQETQYF
clone size: NA; D gene: NA; V gene: TRBV29-1; J gene: TRBJ2-1; CDR3 DNA: TGCAGCTCAGTGGGTTATGAGCAGTTCTTC; CDR3 protein: CSSVGYEQFF
clone size: NA; D gene: NA; V gene: TRBV4-2; J gene: TRBJ1-5; CDR3 DNA: TGTACCAGCAGCCAAGGGGCAGGTAGCAATCAGCCCCAGCATTTT; CDR3 protein: CTSSQGAGSNQPQHF
clone size: NA; D gene: NA; V gene: TRBV7-2; J gene: TRBJ1-6; CDR3 DNA: TGTGCCAGCAGCTCACCGGTCCATGAGCCCTGTAATTCACCCCTCCACTTT; CDR3 protein: CASSSPVHEPCNSPLHF
clone size: NA; D gene: TRBD1; V gene: TRBV9; J gene: TRBJ2-1; CDR3 DNA: TGTGCCAGCAGCGTGGGACAGGGTAACAATGAGCAGTTCTTC; CDR3 protein: CASSVGQGNNEQFF
clone size: NA; D gene: NA; V gene: TRBV5-4; J gene: TRBJ2-7; CDR3 DNA: TGTGCCAGCAGCTCGGCTCAGAGCTCCTACAATGAGCAGTACTTC; CDR3 protein: CASSSAQSSYNEQYF
clone size: NA; D gene: TRBD2; V gene: TRBV14; J gene: TRBJ2-3; CDR3 DNA: TGTGCCAGCAGGGCCGGGAGGATTAACACAGATACGCAGTATTTT; CDR3 protein: CASRAGRINTDTQYF
clone size: NA; D gene: NA; V gene: TRBV7-9; J gene: TRBJ2-3; CDR3 DNA: TGTGCCAGCAGCCTGCCCTGGGATCCAGATACGCAGTATTTT; CDR3 protein: CASSLPWDPDTQYF
clone size: few; D gene: TRBD1; V gene: TRBV27; J gene: TRBJ2-1; CDR3 DNA: TGTGCCAGCAAAAGGGACAGGGGGGACTACAATGAGCAGTTCTTC; CDR3 protein: CASKRDRGDYNEQFF
clone size: NA; D gene: TRBD2; V gene: TRBV28; J gene: TRBJ2-3; CDR3 DNA: TGTGCCAGCAGTTTAGGGTCCAGAGGACTAGCGGGTCATCGAGATACGCAGTATTTT; CDR3 protein: CASSLGSRGLAGHRDTQYF
clone size: few; D gene: TRBD1; V gene: TRBV30; J gene: TRBJ2-1; CDR3 DNA: TGTGCCTGGAGTGGAGGGGGACAGGGGGTCCATGAGCAGTTCTTC; CDR3 protein: CAWSGGGQGVHEQFF
clone size: NA; D gene: TRBD1; V gene: TRBV6-5; J gene: TRBJ2-4; CDR3 DNA: TGTGCCAGCAGTTACGGCTCGGGACAGGGGCAAAACATTCAGTACTTC; CDR3 protein: CASSYGSGQGQNIQYF
clone size: few; D gene: TRBD2; V gene: TRBV20-1; J gene: TRBJ2-7; CDR3 DNA: TGCAGTGCGACCGGGACTAGCGGATCCTACGAGCAGTACTTC; CDR3 protein: CSATGTSGSYEQYF
clone size: NA; D gene: TRBD1; V gene: TRBV7-9; J gene: TRBJ2-1; CDR3 DNA: TGTGCCAGCGGTACCCAGGGGGCAGGGTTGAATGAGCAGTTCTTC; CDR3 protein: CASGTQGAGLNEQFF
clone size: few; D gene: NA; V gene: TRBV15; J gene: TRBJ2-5; CDR3 DNA: TGTGCCACCAGCGACCTAAACCAAGAGACCCAGTACTTC; CDR3 protein: CATSDLNQETQYF
clone size: NA; D gene: TRBD1; V gene: TRBV5-1; J gene: TRBJ2-4; CDR3 DNA: TGCGCCAGCAGCTCGGGCTTGGGACAGCACCTAGCCAAAAACATTCAGTACTTC; CDR3 protein: CASSSGLGQHLAKNIQYF
clone size: few; D gene: NA; V gene: TRBV5-1; J gene: TRBJ2-3; CDR3 DNA: TGCGCCAGCAGCAGGCAGGGGAATGTCGCAGATACGCAGTATTTT; CDR3 protein: CASSRQGNVADTQYF
clone size: NA; D gene: NA; V gene: TRBV27; J gene: TRBJ2-7; CDR3 DNA: TGTGCCAGCAGGTGGAGTACTACCTACGAGCAGTACTTC; CDR3 protein: CASRWSTTYEQYF
clone size: NA; D gene: NA; V gene: TRBV6-6; J gene: TRBJ1-2; CDR3 DNA: TGTGCCAGCAGTCCACGGGGGGGCCGAGGCTACACCTTC; CDR3 protein: CASSPRGGRGYTF